A selection of T cell receptor beta chains follows, all from one sample in a study of cytomegalovirus exposure and HLA in healthy donors. Generated by immunoSEQ multiplex PCR, the TCRdb table keeps only in-frame clones and is missing some. The table for this sample gives some 110,000 clones. The sequenced sample consisted of PBMCs. The receptors derive from a man aged 30-40 years in good health and CMV-seronegative. Both conserved end residues are part of each CDR3. A D gene is named only where the DNA matches it firmly.

CDR3aa	CDR3nt	d_gene	v_gene	j_gene
CASSLSTSGMTDTQYF	TGCGCCAGCAGCCTATCGACTAGCGGGATGACAGATACGCAGTATTTT	TRBD2	TRBV5-1	TRBJ2-3
CASSVFGGSTRAEAFF	TGTGCCAGCAGTGTCTTCGGGGGTTCGACGAGGGCTGAAGCTTTCTTT	.	TRBV25-1	TRBJ1-1
CAIRGQGISGNTIYF	TGTGCCATCAGGGGACAGGGGATCTCTGGAAACACCATATATTTT	TRBD1	TRBV10-3	TRBJ1-3
CASSFSSLPGGNTEAFF	TGTGCCAGCAGCTTTTCGAGTCTCCCCGGAGGGAACACTGAAGCTTTCTTT	.	TRBV11-2	TRBJ1-1
CASSPVQHTGELFF	TGTGCCAGCTCACCGGTACAGCACACCGGGGAGCTGTTTTTT	.	TRBV18	TRBJ2-2
CASSLQAHRGSTEAFF	TGTGCCAGCAGCTTACAGGCCCATCGGGGTTCTACTGAAGCTTTCTTT	.	TRBV11-2	TRBJ1-1
CASSPVAGQGNSGELFF	TGTGCTAGCAGTCCTGTCGCTGGACAGGGTAATAGCGGGGAGCTGTTTTTT	TRBD1	TRBV6-4	TRBJ2-2
CASSPPRDRNYEQYF	TGTGCCAGCAGTCCCCCCCGGGACAGGAACTACGAGCAGTACTTC	TRBD1	TRBV28	TRBJ2-7
CASAEDRGFGYTF	TGTGCCAGTGCGGAGGACAGGGGTTTTGGCTACACCTTC	TRBD1	TRBV25-1	TRBJ1-2
CASSLGTGYNSPLHF	TGTGCCAGCAGCTTGGGGACAGGCTATAATTCACCCCTCCACTTT	TRBD1	TRBV5-6	TRBJ1-6
CASSGRPVYGYTF	TGTGCCAGTAGTGGGCGTCCGGTCTATGGCTACACCTTC	.	TRBV19	TRBJ1-2
CATSRDVQGQHF	TGTGCCACCAGCAGAGATGTCCAGGGCCAGCATTTT	.	TRBV15	TRBJ1-5
CASRRDRDNSPLHF	TGTGCCAGCAGGAGGGACAGGGATAATTCACCCCTCCACTTT	TRBD1	TRBV2	TRBJ1-6
CASSLGQGTVVGTQYF	TGTGCCAGCAGCCTGGGACAGGGAACGGTTGTGGGGACCCAGTACTTC	TRBD1	TRBV5-5	TRBJ2-5
CASSALGGGRRSYEQYF	TGTGCCAGCAGCGCCCTAGGGGGCGGGAGGAGGTCCTACGAGCAGTACTTC	.	TRBV7-8	TRBJ2-7
CASSEYGLAGGNEQYF	TGTGCCAGCAGTGAATATGGACTAGCGGGAGGTAACGAGCAGTACTTC	TRBD2	TRBV25-1	TRBJ2-7
CASSSTGRAGRYEQYF	TGTGCCAGCAGTAGTACCGGACGAGCGGGAAGGTACGAGCAGTACTTC	TRBD2	TRBV28	TRBJ2-7
CASSPSSGTSSYNEQFF	TGTGCCAGCAGCCCCTCTAGCGGGACGAGCTCCTACAATGAGCAGTTCTTC	TRBD2	TRBV5-4	TRBJ2-1
CASSWGTSGRGSQETQYF	TGTGCCAGCAGCTGGGGGACTAGCGGGAGGGGGAGCCAAGAGACCCAGTACTTC	TRBD2	TRBV5-5	TRBJ2-5
CAWSRDRLATNEKLFF	TGTGCCTGGAGCAGGGACAGGCTCGCAACTAATGAAAAACTGTTTTTT	TRBD1	TRBV30	TRBJ1-4
CASSQRRGVAEAFF	TGCGCCAGCAGCCAAAGGCGGGGGGTGGCTGAAGCTTTCTTT	.	TRBV4-3	TRBJ1-1
CASSEVGGAGEGVLSIQYF	TGTGCCAGCAGTGAAGTGGGGGGAGCGGGAGAGGGTGTGTTAAGCATTCAGTACTTC	TRBD2	TRBV6-1	TRBJ2-4
CASSNRQGWDTGELFF	TGTGCCAGCAGCAACCGACAGGGGTGGGACACCGGGGAGCTGTTTTTT	.	TRBV21-1	TRBJ2-2
CASSPNHSYNEQFF	TGTGCCAGCAGCCCCAATCACTCCTACAATGAGCAGTTCTTC	.	TRBV7-6	TRBJ2-1
CASSEGPGVEAFF	TGTGCCAGCAGTGAAGGGCCGGGAGTTGAAGCTTTCTTT	.	TRBV2	TRBJ1-1
CASSLSISYPYEQYF	TGTGCCAGCAGTTTATCGATCAGTTATCCCTACGAGCAGTACTTC	.	TRBV27	TRBJ2-7
CASTADSPYGYTF	TGTGCCAGCACCGCGGACAGTCCGTATGGCTACACCTTC	.	TRBV11-2	TRBJ1-2
CASSRGLENTGELFF	TGCGCCAGCAGCCGGGGACTTGAGAACACCGGGGAGCTGTTTTTT	.	TRBV5-1	TRBJ2-2
CASRSQVTDLTF	TGTGCCAGCAGGTCTCAAGTGACAGACCTGACTTTC	.	TRBV28	TRBJ2-6
CASSLEGLALYNEQFF	TGCGCCAGCAGCTTGGAGGGACTAGCGTTGTACAATGAGCAGTTCTTC	TRBD2	TRBV5-1	TRBJ2-1
CASSPSGVDDEKLFF	TGTGCCAGCAGCCCCTCCGGGGTGGACGATGAAAAACTGTTTTTT	.	TRBV9	TRBJ1-4
CASSLESGRETQYF	TGTGCCAGCAGCTTAGAGTCAGGGAGGGAGACCCAGTACTTC	.	TRBV7-2	TRBJ2-5
CASSPTGGNEQFF	TGTGCCAGCAGCCCTACAGGGGGCAATGAGCAGTTCTTC	TRBD1	TRBV6-1	TRBJ2-1
CASSQTLQGNTGELFF	TGCGCCAGCAGCCAAACCTTACAGGGGAACACCGGGGAGCTGTTTTTT	.	TRBV4-1	TRBJ2-2
CASSHVTGTYNEQFF	TGCGCCAGCAGCCATGTGACAGGCACCTACAATGAGCAGTTCTTC	.	TRBV4-1	TRBJ2-1